This T cell receptor beta chain was sequenced during a study of blood T cell repertoires in COVID-19 (dated by TCRdb to the early 2020s). Looking at the study overall: Samples covering the acute and convalescent phases of COVID-19 were provided by collaborators in the United States, Italy and Spain. The material from the prospective study consisted of cDNA or gDNA derived from T cells, B-cell-depleted T cells, or PBMCs. Subjects who had been exposed to COVID-19, were actively infected with it, or had recovered from it provided the deeply sampled blood TCRbeta repertoires that made up the dataset. A freely available public database, intended as a resource for researchers studying the immune response to SARS-CoV-2, is where the repertoires were released. The samples were drawn from two sources: the first 160 participants of the ongoing ImmuneRACE study, and 1,000 to 1,500 subjects contributed by 6 global collaborators. A de-identified subject ID, COVID-19 status, age in years and sex were almost always included in the sample metadata. Where HLA class I and class II types were available, the types were taken from metadata supplied by the sample provider, not from assay-based typing. Overall study outcomes, separate from this receptor: The amount of clinical and demographic metadata varied by source and participant and was provided uncurated.

The immunoSEQ Assay, a bias-controlled multiplex PCR, was used to amplify TCRbeta CDR3 regions from genomic DNA. Per the original workflow: Nucleated cell counts per sample were estimated from amplification of reference gene primers within the assay. To quantify the absolute abundance of each unique TCRbeta CDR3 rearrangement, sequence reads were collapsed and filtered. For each sample, productive Simpson clonality was calculated as the square root of Simpson's diversity index across productive rearrangements. The immuneACCESS repertoire file appears here via TCRdb, limited to in-frame rearrangements. These files lack a portion of the clones; in checked studies, under half of the deficit traces to unresolved V genes, and the cause of the others is not known. D and trimming were read from the DNA, whereas the V and J calls and clone size are those reported in that table. The sample table records about 40,000 clones; over 70% of these occur just once. Together, the top ten hold 9% of the sample.

Germline trimming: 3 bases from V, 4 bases from J; junction bases outside gene matches: 4. The CDR3 numbers 16 residues from cysteine through phenylalanine. Only the CDR3 region is kept as DNA, spanning 48 bases read in frame from base 1. The germline V gene yields KGHDR for CDR1 and SFDVKD for CDR2. The collaborating institutions used their own protocols to collect whole blood in K2EDTA tubes. Collaborator samples were shipped for TCRbeta analysis as frozen whole blood, isolated PBMCs, or DNA extracted from either sample type. Remarks on this clone: Its antigen specificity is not known. It has no much larger one-base neighbor in the sample; base qualities were not kept.

The chain links TRBV24-1 with TRBJ2-3, with 12 bases matching TRBD2. The receptor's source is a woman in her seventies with acute or convalescent COVID-19. Sequenced input: peripheral blood. CDR3 region: CATSDPTSGSPDTQYF. The bases are TGTGCCACCAGTGATCCGACTAGCGGGAGCCCAGATACGCAGTATTTT.